A selection of T cell receptor beta chains follows, all from one sample in a study of CD8 T cells in Susac syndrome. One entry per CDR3 protein, called by TCRdb with MiXCR from the immunoSEQ multiplex PCR reads. The sample includes about 200,000 distinct CDR3 sequences, roughly 96% of them seen just once. Sequencing was carried out using CD4+ T cells from PBMCs. The receptors shown here come from a human donor with multiple sclerosis. Both conserved end residues are part of each CDR3. The order of the fields is clone size, V gene, D gene, J gene, CDR3 protein, CDR3 DNA. A D gene is named only where the DNA matches it firmly. Some rows mark clone size as missing; the rest say once, few, many or name a class of expanded clone.

abundance: -; v_gene: TRBV7-2; d_gene: -; j_gene: TRBJ2-5; CDR3aa: CASRPWDWQETQYF; CDR3nt: TGTGCCAGCAGACCATGGGACTGGCAAGAGACCCAGTACTTC
abundance: -; v_gene: TRBV9; d_gene: -; j_gene: TRBJ2-5; CDR3aa: CASSVTGPETQYF; CDR3nt: TGTGCCAGCAGCGTTACTGGGCCGGAGACCCAGTACTTC
abundance: -; v_gene: TRBV30; d_gene: -; j_gene: TRBJ2-1; CDR3aa: CAWSSLANYNEQFF; CDR3nt: TGTGCCTGGAGCTCCCTAGCGAATTACAATGAGCAGTTCTTC
abundance: -; v_gene: TRBV27; d_gene: -; j_gene: TRBJ2-3; CDR3aa: CASSLFPQGGNSDTQYF; CDR3nt: TGTGCCAGCAGTTTATTCCCACAGGGAGGGAATTCAGATACGCAGTATTTT
abundance: -; v_gene: TRBV12-3/TRBV12-4; d_gene: TRBD2; j_gene: TRBJ2-2; CDR3aa: CASTQGLADLGGLFF; CDR3nt: TGTGCCAGCACCCAGGGACTAGCGGACTTAGGCGGGCTGTTTTTT
abundance: -; v_gene: TRBV18; d_gene: -; j_gene: TRBJ1-1; CDR3aa: CASSPLAGLDTEAFF; CDR3nt: TGTGCCAGCTCACCCCTCGCGGGGCTGGACACTGAAGCTTTCTTT
abundance: -; v_gene: TRBV20-1; d_gene: -; j_gene: TRBJ2-1; CDR3aa: CSATPGSRHEQFF; CDR3nt: TGCAGTGCTACCCCTGGGTCTCGGCATGAGCAGTTCTTC
abundance: -; v_gene: TRBV29-1; d_gene: -; j_gene: TRBJ1-2; CDR3aa: CSVEDGTGRPTLYGYTF; CDR3nt: TGCAGCGTTGAAGACGGGACCGGCCGGCCGACTCTCTATGGCTACACCTTC
abundance: once; v_gene: TRBV13; d_gene: TRBD1; j_gene: TRBJ2-7; CDR3aa: CASSSRQGASYEQYF; CDR3nt: TGTGCCAGCAGCTCCCGACAGGGGGCTTCCTACGAGCAGTACTTC
abundance: once; v_gene: TRBV15; d_gene: TRBD1; j_gene: TRBJ1-5; CDR3aa: CATSRDHDRGNQPQHF; CDR3nt: TGTGCCACCAGCAGAGATCACGACAGGGGAAATCAGCCCCAGCATTTT
abundance: -; v_gene: TRBV6-5; d_gene: -; j_gene: TRBJ1-5; CDR3aa: CASSTIGNQPQHF; CDR3nt: TGTGCCAGCAGTACGATCGGCAATCAGCCCCAGCATTTT
abundance: -; v_gene: TRBV6-5; d_gene: TRBD2; j_gene: TRBJ2-7; CDR3aa: CASSYRTSGYEQYF; CDR3nt: TGTGCCAGCAGTTACCGAACTAGCGGCTACGAGCAGTACTTC
abundance: -; v_gene: TRBV20-1; d_gene: -; j_gene: TRBJ2-7; CDR3aa: CSARDLGEPYEQYF; CDR3nt: TGCAGTGCTAGAGATCTCGGAGAACCCTACGAGCAGTACTTC
abundance: -; v_gene: TRBV9; d_gene: TRBD2; j_gene: TRBJ2-1; CDR3aa: CASSPGLAGVTEQFF; CDR3nt: TGTGCCAGCAGCCCGGGGCTAGCGGGAGTGACTGAGCAGTTCTTC
abundance: -; v_gene: TRBV5-1; d_gene: -; j_gene: TRBJ2-5; CDR3aa: CASSLLVSGETQYF; CDR3nt: TGCGCCAGCAGCTTGCTCGTCTCTGGGGAGACCCAGTACTTC
abundance: -; v_gene: TRBV29-1; d_gene: -; j_gene: TRBJ1-1; CDR3aa: CSVAQGSAFF; CDR3nt: TGCAGCGTTGCACAAGGGTCGGCTTTCTTT
abundance: -; v_gene: TRBV30; d_gene: -; j_gene: TRBJ1-1; CDR3aa: CAWSRRGAGGPEAFF; CDR3nt: TGTGCCTGGAGCCGTCGGGGAGCAGGCGGACCTGAAGCTTTCTTT
abundance: -; v_gene: TRBV7-9; d_gene: -; j_gene: TRBJ2-3; CDR3aa: CASSAGGSDTQYF; CDR3nt: TGTGCCAGCAGCGCCGGGGGCTCAGATACGCAGTATTTT
abundance: -; v_gene: TRBV7-2; d_gene: -; j_gene: TRBJ2-7; CDR3aa: CASSLVRGFENYEQYF; CDR3nt: TGTGCCAGCAGCTTAGTACGAGGGTTTGAGAACTACGAGCAGTACTTC
abundance: -; v_gene: TRBV20-1; d_gene: -; j_gene: TRBJ2-1; CDR3aa: CSAPEKAGRSYNEQFF; CDR3nt: TGCAGTGCTCCCGAAAAAGCGGGCCGCTCCTACAATGAGCAGTTCTTC
abundance: -; v_gene: TRBV18; d_gene: -; j_gene: TRBJ2-5; CDR3aa: CASSPPRISPQETQYF; CDR3nt: TGTGCCAGCTCACCACCGCGGATTTCACCACAAGAGACCCAGTACTTC
abundance: -; v_gene: TRBV5-1; d_gene: -; j_gene: TRBJ2-1; CDR3aa: CASSLGAFAYNEQFF; CDR3nt: TGCGCCAGCAGCTTGGGAGCGTTTGCCTACAATGAGCAGTTCTTC
abundance: -; v_gene: TRBV7-9; d_gene: -; j_gene: TRBJ2-5; CDR3aa: CASSPDMTEETQYF; CDR3nt: TGTGCCAGCAGCCCGGACATGACGGAAGAGACCCAGTACTTC
abundance: -; v_gene: TRBV29-1; d_gene: -; j_gene: TRBJ1-1; CDR3aa: CSVVTGSAGAFF; CDR3nt: TGCAGCGTTGTGACAGGATCCGCGGGAGCTTTCTTT
abundance: -; v_gene: TRBV19; d_gene: TRBD1; j_gene: TRBJ1-5; CDR3aa: CASSTRDRGYQPQHF; CDR3nt: TGTGCCAGTAGTACCCGGGACAGGGGGTATCAGCCCCAGCATTTT
abundance: -; v_gene: TRBV4-2; d_gene: -; j_gene: TRBJ2-2; CDR3aa: CASSPRPDTKPGELFF; CDR3nt: TGTGCCAGCAGCCCCCGTCCGGACACAAAACCCGGGGAGCTGTTTTTT
abundance: -; v_gene: TRBV5-1; d_gene: TRBD2; j_gene: TRBJ2-5; CDR3aa: CASNSGRTQETQYF; CDR3nt: TGCGCCAGCAATTCCGGGAGGACCCAAGAGACCCAGTACTTC
abundance: -; v_gene: TRBV14; d_gene: TRBD1; j_gene: TRBJ1-2; CDR3aa: CASSQGQGYGYTF; CDR3nt: TGTGCCAGCAGCCAGGGACAGGGGTATGGCTACACCTTC
abundance: -; v_gene: TRBV4-1; d_gene: -; j_gene: TRBJ1-1; CDR3aa: CASSQEGHHPTEAFF; CDR3nt: TGCGCCAGCAGCCAAGAAGGACACCACCCCACTGAAGCTTTCTTT
abundance: -; v_gene: TRBV27; d_gene: -; j_gene: TRBJ1-5; CDR3aa: CASSLSIAQPQHF; CDR3nt: TGTGCCAGCAGTTTATCGATAGCTCAGCCCCAGCATTTT
abundance: -; v_gene: TRBV14; d_gene: -; j_gene: TRBJ2-1; CDR3aa: CASSQETFVSSYNEQFF; CDR3nt: TGTGCCAGCAGCCAAGAAACATTTGTTAGCTCCTACAATGAGCAGTTCTTC
abundance: -; v_gene: TRBV20-1; d_gene: -; j_gene: TRBJ1-1; CDR3aa: CSARAPGEFTEAFF; CDR3nt: TGCAGTGCTAGGGCCCCGGGGGAGTTCACTGAAGCTTTCTTT
abundance: -; v_gene: TRBV28; d_gene: -; j_gene: TRBJ2-6; CDR3aa: CASSQPPGRRGGANVLTF; CDR3nt: TGTGCCAGCAGTCAACCCCCAGGGCGCCGCGGTGGGGCCAACGTCCTGACTTTC
abundance: -; v_gene: TRBV14; d_gene: TRBD2; j_gene: TRBJ2-7; CDR3aa: CASSLRRREGYEQYF; CDR3nt: TGTGCCAGCAGCCTACGCCGGAGGGAGGGCTACGAGCAGTACTTC